The table lists the clone carrying this T cell receptor beta chain with many counts. This CDR3 spans 11 amino acids. Germline V gene sequence: CDR1 DFQATT, CDR2 SNEGSKA (reference sequence). Trimming pared 6 bases from V and 4 bases from J, leaving 10 bases between. Time point: patch test 3, about 24 weeks after DPC sensitization. Regarding treatment: therapeutic diphenylcyclopropenone sensitization with weekly scalp DPC. Someone pulled total RNA out of unfractionated whole blood. These data come from a study of human T cells and chemical hapten exposure. TCRdb recomputed calls from the RACE reads with MiXCR, one row per CDR3 protein. The sample carries 30,000 to 50,000 distinct CDR3 sequences, roughly an eighth recorded once.

The chain is built from TRBV20-1 and TRBJ2-7; maybe TRBD1 (6 bases). This clonotype was sampled from a woman between 35 and 50 years old with alopecia areata. Some clones in this sample may be carry-over from other donors' samples. Sequencing was performed on whole blood, taken in connection with sensitization to the hapten diphenylcyclopropenone (DPC). CDR3 coding DNA: TGCAGTGCGAGGACAGAGTACGAGCAGTACTTC. It is translated as CSARTEYEQYF.